This T cell receptor beta chain came from a study of T cell changes during pregnancy in multiple sclerosis. Measured with immunoSEQ multiplex PCR; TCRdb has only the in-frame clones, and not every one. The table records 11,000 or so clones, roughly 94% of them present only once. From germline, CDR1 is SGHAT and CDR2 FQNNGV. The V end was cut by 1 base, the J end by 0 bases, with 13 bases between. The CDR3 covers 17 residues. This chain joins TRBV11-2 and TRBJ1-3; TRBD1 might be the D (5 bases). The receptor's source is a female donor with multiple sclerosis, enrolled in a pregnancy study. The sequencing here drew on CD4+ T cells from peripheral blood mononuclear cells, taken before pregnancy. This CDR3 is CASSLVAAGLSGNTIYF. The CDR3, as DNA: TGTGCCAGCAGCTTAGTAGCGGCAGGGCTCTCTGGAAACACCATATATTTT.